This TCR beta chain was identified in a study of T-cell reconstitution after alpha-beta-depleted transplantation in children. General study findings and limits: T cells produced anew were the main source of T-cell counts and diversity one year after transplant. Reportedly, only several hundred clones from non-depleted graft cells drove alpha-beta T-cell counts at about two months.

This clonotype was picked up many times. The target antigen is unknown. Unique molecular identifiers were used to barcode this TCRbeta library. TCRdb called the PCR reads again in MiXCR, with one record for every CDR3 protein. The sample has around 500,000 distinct CDR3 sequences, around 23% seen once. The source was PBMCs, mostly from graft donor cells, collected 360 days after TCRalphabeta/CD19-depleted stem cell transplant. This receptor was taken from a boy under two years old who had a stem cell transplant for acute myeloid leukemia, so the T cells may come from the graft donor.

The chain's CDR3 is CASSLDRGLRGYTF. The DNA of the CDR3 is TGTGCCAGCAGCTTGGACAGGGGCTTGCGTGGCTACACCTTC. The rearrangement uses TRBV5-6 and TRBJ1-2, with TRBD1 identical over 7 bases. Germline trimming cut 0 bases from V and 7 bases from J; bases unmatched to any gene: 6. CDR1 SGHDT and CDR2 YYEEEE come from the germline V gene. This CDR3 is 14 amino acids long.